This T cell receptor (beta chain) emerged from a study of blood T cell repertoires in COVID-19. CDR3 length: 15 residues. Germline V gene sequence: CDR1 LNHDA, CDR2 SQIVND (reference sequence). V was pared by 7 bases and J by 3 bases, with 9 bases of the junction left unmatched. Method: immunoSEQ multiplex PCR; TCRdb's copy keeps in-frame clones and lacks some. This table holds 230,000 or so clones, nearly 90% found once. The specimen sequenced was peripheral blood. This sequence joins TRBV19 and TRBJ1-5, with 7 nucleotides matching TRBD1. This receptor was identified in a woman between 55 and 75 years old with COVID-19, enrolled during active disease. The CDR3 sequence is CASTKDRLINQPQHF. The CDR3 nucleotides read TGTGCCAGTACCAAGGACAGGCTTATCAATCAGCCCCAGCATTTT.